Below, one TCR beta chain is given with its context. Its antigen is unknown. These data come from a study of T cell repertoires in cytomegalovirus infection. Study information: Researchers turned to recently identified HLA-C-restricted CMV epitopes as well as well-studied HLA-B-restricted ones. Shared public TCR beta signatures pointed to both CMV infection and a matching HLA type.

Germline CDR1 reads PRHDT; CDR2 reads FYEKMQ (reference sequence). The CDR3 contains 16 residues. Trimming cost V 4 bases and J 4 bases; bases outside gene matches: 6. TCRdb reanalysed the reads using MiXCR and keeps one entry per CDR3 protein. The sample records around 230,000 distinct CDR3 sequences, roughly two fifths being singletons. The chain recombines TRBV13 with TRBJ2-7; 14 bases align to TRBD2. The sequence came from a human donor in good health (CMV status not recorded). Some clones in this sample may be carry-over from other donors' samples. Sequenced material: CD8+ T cells from cultured PBMCs, taken from culture after CMV antigen stimulation. The CDR3 nucleotides read TGTGCCAGCAGCTCAATGACTAGCGGGAGGGTTTACGAGCAGTACTTC. Residues: CASSSMTSGRVYEQYF.